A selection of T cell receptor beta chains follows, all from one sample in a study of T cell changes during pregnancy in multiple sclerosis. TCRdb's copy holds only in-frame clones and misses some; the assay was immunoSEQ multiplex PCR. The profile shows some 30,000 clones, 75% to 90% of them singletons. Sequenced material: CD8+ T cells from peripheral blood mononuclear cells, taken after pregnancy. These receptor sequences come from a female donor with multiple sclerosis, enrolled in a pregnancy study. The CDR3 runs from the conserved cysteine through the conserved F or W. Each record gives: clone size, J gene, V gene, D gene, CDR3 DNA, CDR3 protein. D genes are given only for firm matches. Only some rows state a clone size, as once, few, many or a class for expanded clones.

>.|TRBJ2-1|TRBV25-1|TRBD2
TGTGCCAGCAGAGTGGGACTAGCGGGAGTGAACAATGAGCAGTTCTTC
CASRVGLAGVNNEQFF
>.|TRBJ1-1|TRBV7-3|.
TGTGCCAGCAGCGACCAGCCGGGCACTGAAGCTTTCTTT
CASSDQPGTEAFF
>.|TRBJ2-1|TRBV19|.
TGTGCCAGCGGAGGGGACAATGAGCAGTTCTTC
CASGGDNEQFF
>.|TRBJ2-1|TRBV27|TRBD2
TGTGCCAGCAGCCCGCTGGGGACTACCATTCACAATGAGCAGTTCTTC
CASSPLGTTIHNEQFF
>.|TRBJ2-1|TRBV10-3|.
TGTGCCATCAGTACTTATAGAGAAAATGAGCAGTTCTTC
CAISTYRENEQFF
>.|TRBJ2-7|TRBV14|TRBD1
TGTGCCAGCAGCTCCGACAGGGATTTAGTCTACGAGCAGTACTTC
CASSSDRDLVYEQYF
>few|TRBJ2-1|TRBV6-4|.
TGTGCCAGCAGTGAGGTGCAGGACAATGAGCAGTTCTTC
CASSEVQDNEQFF
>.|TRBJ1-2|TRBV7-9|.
TGTGCCAGCAGCTTAGTGGACAGACGTTATGGCTACACCTTC
CASSLVDRRYGYTF
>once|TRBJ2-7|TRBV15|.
TGTGCCACCAGCAGAGACATGACAGTCTCCTACGAGCAGTACTTC
CATSRDMTVSYEQYF
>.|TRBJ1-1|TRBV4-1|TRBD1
TGCGCCAGCAGCCACCCTTCAGGGGGTACTGAAGCTTTCTTT
CASSHPSGGTEAFF
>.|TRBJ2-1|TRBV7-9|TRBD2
TGTGCCAGCAGCTTAAGGCGGGAGGGAGGCAATGAGCAGTTCTTC
CASSLRREGGNEQFF
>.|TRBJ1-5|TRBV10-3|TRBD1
TGTGCCATCAGAGGGGGCGATGGCAATCAGCCCCAGCATTTT
CAIRGGDGNQPQHF
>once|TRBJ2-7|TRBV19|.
TGTGCCAGTAGTATAGTGGGCGAGAACGAGCAGTACTTC
CASSIVGENEQYF
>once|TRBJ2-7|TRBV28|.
TGTGCCAGCAGCCCTTTTGCCCAGACATCCTCCTACGAGCAGTACTTC
CASSPFAQTSSYEQYF
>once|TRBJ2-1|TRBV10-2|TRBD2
TGCGCCAGCAGTGATGTAACTAGCGGTTACAATGAGCAGTTCTTC
CASSDVTSGYNEQFF
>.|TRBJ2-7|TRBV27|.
TGTGCCAGCAGTTTAGCAGGGTACTACGAGCAGTACTTC
CASSLAGYYEQYF
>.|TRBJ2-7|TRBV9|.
TGTGCCAGCAGCCCCCGGCGAGGGTCCTCGATCCACGAGCAGTACTTC
CASSPRRGSSIHEQYF
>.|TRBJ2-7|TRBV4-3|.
TGCGCCAGCAGCCCACTACTAGGACGCGACGAGCAGTACTTC
CASSPLLGRDEQYF
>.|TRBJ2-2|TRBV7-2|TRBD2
TGTGCCAGCAGCTTAGTAGCGGGAGGAAGCACCGGGGAGCTGTTTTTT
CASSLVAGGSTGELFF
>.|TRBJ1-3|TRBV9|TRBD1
TGTGCCAGCAGCGTAGAGGGGGCGCGGGGAAACACCATATATTTT
CASSVEGARGNTIYF
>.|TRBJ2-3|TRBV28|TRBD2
TGTGCCAGCAGTCCTCCTAGCGGGAGGGGCACAGATACGCAGTATTTT
CASSPPSGRGTDTQYF
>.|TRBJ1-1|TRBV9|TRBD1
TGTGCCAGCAGCGCTGAAGGGGGCCCTGAAGCTTTCTTT
CASSAEGGPEAFF
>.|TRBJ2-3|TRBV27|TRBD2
TGTGCCAGCAGTCCCAGCGGGAGGGCAGATACGCAGTATTTT
CASSPSGRADTQYF
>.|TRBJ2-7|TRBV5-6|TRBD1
TGTGCCAGCAGCCTTGGACAGGGACCGGTCTACGAGCAGTACTTC
CASSLGQGPVYEQYF
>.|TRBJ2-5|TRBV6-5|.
TGTGCCAGCAGTTCCGGGATAGGGGAGACCCAGTACTTC
CASSSGIGETQYF
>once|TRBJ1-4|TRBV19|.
TGTGCCAGTAGTATAGACCGGAGAGGGCCCGCAACTAATGAAAAACTGTTTTTT
CASSIDRRGPATNEKLFF
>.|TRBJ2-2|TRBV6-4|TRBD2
TGTGCCAGCAGTGATGGCGGGGGCACCGGGGAGCTGTTTTTT
CASSDGGGTGELFF
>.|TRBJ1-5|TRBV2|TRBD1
TGTGCCAGCAGTATGGGACAGGGGGCGAATCAGCCCCAGCATTTT
CASSMGQGANQPQHF